This T cell receptor beta chain was recovered during a study of cytomegalovirus exposure and HLA in healthy donors. Study-level findings and limits: HLA alleles showed associations with roughly 17,000 TCR beta sequences in a later analysis, at a 0.05 false discovery rate. Earlier findings revealed that most TCR beta V segments proved productive either about 87% or about 30% of the time. Reports state that TCR beta sequences accurately predicted most subjects' HLA-A and HLA-B alleles.

Comments on this clone: Antigen specificity is unknown.

Germline values: CDR1 LNHDA, CDR2 SQIVND (reference sequence). Trimming cost V 7 bases and J 6 bases; bases outside gene matches: 10. This CDR3 contains 15 residues. 13 Jbeta primers and 60 Vbeta primers were used for the PCR. Only in-frame clones appear in the TCRdb table, and some are missing; sequencing was by immunoSEQ multiplex PCR. The repertoire holds about 120,000 clones, with roughly 78% as singletons. The rearrangement joins TRBV19 to TRBJ1-5; 9 nucleotides agree with TRBD1. The sequence came from a woman aged 30 to 39 in good health and CMV-seropositive. The sample comprised PBMCs. DNA for the CDR3: TGTGCCAGTAAACGGGGACAGGGCGGATCTCAGCCCCAGCATTTT. Protein product: CASKRGQGGSQPQHF.